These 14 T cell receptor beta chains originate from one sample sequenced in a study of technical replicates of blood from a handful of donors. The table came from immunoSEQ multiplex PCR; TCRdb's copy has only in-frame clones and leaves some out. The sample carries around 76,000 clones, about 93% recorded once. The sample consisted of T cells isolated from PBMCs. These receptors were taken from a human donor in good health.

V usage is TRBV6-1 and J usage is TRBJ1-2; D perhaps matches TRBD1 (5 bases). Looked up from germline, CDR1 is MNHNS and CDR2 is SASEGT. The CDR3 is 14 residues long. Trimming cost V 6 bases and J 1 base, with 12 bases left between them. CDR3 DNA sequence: TGTGCCAGCAGGAAGGACACCAATAACTATGGCTACACCTTC. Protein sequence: CASRKDTNNYGYTF.

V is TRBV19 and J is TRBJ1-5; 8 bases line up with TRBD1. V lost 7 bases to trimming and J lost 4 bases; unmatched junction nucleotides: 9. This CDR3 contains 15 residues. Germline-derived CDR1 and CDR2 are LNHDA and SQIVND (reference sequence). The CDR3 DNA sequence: TGTGCCAGTATCGGAACGGGACAGGCTAATCAGCCCCAGCATTTT. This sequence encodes CASIGTGQANQPQHF.

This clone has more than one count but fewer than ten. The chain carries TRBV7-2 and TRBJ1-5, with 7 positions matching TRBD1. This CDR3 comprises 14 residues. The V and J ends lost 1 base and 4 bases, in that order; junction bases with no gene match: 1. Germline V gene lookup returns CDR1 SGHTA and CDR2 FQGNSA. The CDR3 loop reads CASSLGQGNQPQHF. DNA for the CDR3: TGTGCCAGCAGCTTAGGACAGGGTAATCAGCCCCAGCATTTT.

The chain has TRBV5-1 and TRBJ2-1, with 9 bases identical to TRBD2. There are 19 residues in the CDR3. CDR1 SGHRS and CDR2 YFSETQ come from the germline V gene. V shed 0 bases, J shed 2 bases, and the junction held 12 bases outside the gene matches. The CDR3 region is CASSLDGPSGIVAYNEQFF. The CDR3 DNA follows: TGCGCCAGCAGCTTGGATGGGCCTAGCGGGATTGTCGCCTACAATGAGCAGTTCTTC.

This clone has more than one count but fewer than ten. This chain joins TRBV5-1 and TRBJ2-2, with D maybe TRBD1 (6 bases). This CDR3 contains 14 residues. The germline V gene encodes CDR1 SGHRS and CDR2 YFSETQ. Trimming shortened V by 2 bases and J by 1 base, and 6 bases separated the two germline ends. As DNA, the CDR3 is TGCGCCAGCAGCTTACAGGGGAACACCGGGGAGCTGTTTTTT. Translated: CASSLQGNTGELFF.

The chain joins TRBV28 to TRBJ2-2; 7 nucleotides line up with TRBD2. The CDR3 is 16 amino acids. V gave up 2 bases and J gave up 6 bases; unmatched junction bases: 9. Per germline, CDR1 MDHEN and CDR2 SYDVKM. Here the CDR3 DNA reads TGTGCCAGCAGTTTAGCTAGCGGAAGTTCCGCCGGGGAGCTGTTTTTT. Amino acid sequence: CASSLASGSSAGELFF. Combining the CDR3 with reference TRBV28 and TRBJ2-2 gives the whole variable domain DVKVTQSSRYLVKRTGEKVFLECVQDMDHENMFWYRQDPGLGLRLIYFSYDVKMKEKGDIPEGYSVSREKKERFSLILESASTNQTSMYLCASSLASGSSAGELFFGEGSRLTVL.

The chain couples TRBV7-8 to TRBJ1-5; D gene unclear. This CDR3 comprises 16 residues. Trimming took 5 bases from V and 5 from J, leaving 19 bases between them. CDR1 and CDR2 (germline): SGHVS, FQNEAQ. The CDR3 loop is CASSPNGLTRYQPQHF. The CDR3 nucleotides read TGTGCCAGCAGCCCCAACGGTCTGACGCGGTATCAGCCCCAGCATTTT.

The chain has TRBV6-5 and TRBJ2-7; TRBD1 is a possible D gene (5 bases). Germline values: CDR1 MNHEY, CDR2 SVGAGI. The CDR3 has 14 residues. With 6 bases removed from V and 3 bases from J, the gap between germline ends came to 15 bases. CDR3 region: CASRRNRQIYEQYF. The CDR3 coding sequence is TGTGCCAGCAGGCGAAATCGACAGATCTACGAGCAGTACTTC.

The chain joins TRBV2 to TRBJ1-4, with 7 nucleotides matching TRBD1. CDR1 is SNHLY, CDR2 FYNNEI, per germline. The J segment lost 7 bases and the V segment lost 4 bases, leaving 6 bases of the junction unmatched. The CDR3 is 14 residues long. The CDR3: CASSGRTGGEKLFF. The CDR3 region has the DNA TGTGCCAGCAGTGGCCGGACAGGCGGTGAAAAACTGTTTTTT.

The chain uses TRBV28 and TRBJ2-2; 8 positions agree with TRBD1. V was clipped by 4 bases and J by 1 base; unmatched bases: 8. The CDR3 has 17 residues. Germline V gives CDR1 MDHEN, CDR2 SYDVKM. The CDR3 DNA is TGTGCCAGCAGTTCCACGACAGGGGCGAGGAACACCGGGGAGCTGTTTTTT. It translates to CASSSTTGARNTGELFF.

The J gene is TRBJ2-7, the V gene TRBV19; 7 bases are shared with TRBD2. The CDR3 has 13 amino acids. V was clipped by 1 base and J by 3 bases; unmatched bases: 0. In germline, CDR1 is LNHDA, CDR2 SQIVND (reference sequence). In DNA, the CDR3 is TGTGCCAGTAGTATAGGCGGGGGCTACGAGCAGTACTTC. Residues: CASSIGGGYEQYF.

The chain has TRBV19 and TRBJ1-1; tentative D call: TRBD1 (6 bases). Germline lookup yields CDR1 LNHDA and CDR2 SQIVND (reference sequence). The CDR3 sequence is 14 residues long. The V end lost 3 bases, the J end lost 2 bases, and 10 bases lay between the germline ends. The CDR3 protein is CASSIWGQNTEAFF. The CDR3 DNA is TGTGCCAGTAGTATTTGGGGGCAAAACACTGAAGCTTTCTTT. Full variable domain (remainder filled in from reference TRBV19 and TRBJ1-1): DGGITQSPKYLFRKEGQNVTLSCEQNLNHDAMYWYRQDPGQGLRLIYYSQIVNDFQKGDIAEGYSVSREKKESFPLTVTSAQKNPTAFYLCASSIWGQNTEAFFGQGTRLTVV.

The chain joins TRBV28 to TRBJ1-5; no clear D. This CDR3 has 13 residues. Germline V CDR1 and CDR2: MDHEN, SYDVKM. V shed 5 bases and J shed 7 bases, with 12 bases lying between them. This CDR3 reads CASSRPAGQPQHF. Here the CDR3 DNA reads TGTGCCAGCAGTCGACCCGCCGGGCAGCCCCAGCATTTT.

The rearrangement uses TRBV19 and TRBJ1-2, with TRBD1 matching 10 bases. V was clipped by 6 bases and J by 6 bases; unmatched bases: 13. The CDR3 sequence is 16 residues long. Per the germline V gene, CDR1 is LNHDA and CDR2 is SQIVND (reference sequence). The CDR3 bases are TGTGCCAGTAGATCCAACGGGGGACAGGGGTTAAATGGCTACACCTTC. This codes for CASRSNGGQGLNGYTF.